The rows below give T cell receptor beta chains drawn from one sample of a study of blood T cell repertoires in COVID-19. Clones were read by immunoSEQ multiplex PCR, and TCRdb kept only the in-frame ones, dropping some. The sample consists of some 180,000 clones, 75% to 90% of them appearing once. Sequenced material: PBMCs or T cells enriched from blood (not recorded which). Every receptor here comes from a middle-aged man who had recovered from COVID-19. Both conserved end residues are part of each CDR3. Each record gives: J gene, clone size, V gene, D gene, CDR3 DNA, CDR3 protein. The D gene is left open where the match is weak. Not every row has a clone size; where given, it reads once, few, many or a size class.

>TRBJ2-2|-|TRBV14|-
TGTGCCAGCAGCGTTATTTTTGGGGCATCCGGGGAGCTGTTTTTT
CASSVIFGASGELFF
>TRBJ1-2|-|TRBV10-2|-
TGCGCCAGCAGTGGGACTTCTAATGGCTACACCTTC
CASSGTSNGYTF
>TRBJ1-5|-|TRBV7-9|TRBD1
TGTGCCAGCAGCTTAGGACAGGGGCAAAATCAGCCCCAGCATTTT
CASSLGQGQNQPQHF
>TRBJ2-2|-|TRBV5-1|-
TGCGCCAGCAGCTTGAAACAGGGCCAGACCGGGGAGCTGTTTTTT
CASSLKQGQTGELFF
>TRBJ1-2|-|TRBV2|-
TGTGCCAGCAGTGGCAGGGAAAATCGTCCACCTAACTATGGCTACACCTTC
CASSGRENRPPNYGYTF
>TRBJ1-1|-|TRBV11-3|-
TGTGCCAGCAGCGCGGGGGTCACTGAAGCTTTCTTT
CASSAGVTEAFF
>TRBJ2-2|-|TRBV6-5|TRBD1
TGTGCCAGCAGTCGCCCAGGGGGTTTCGGGGAGCTGTTTTTT
CASSRPGGFGELFF
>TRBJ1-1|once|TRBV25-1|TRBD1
TGTGCCAGCAGTGACGGGGACAGGGAAGAAGCTTTCTTT
CASSDGDREEAFF
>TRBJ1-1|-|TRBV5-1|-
TGCGCCAGCAGCTTCCCCCCTGGGCAGGGGAACACTGAAGCTTTCTTT
CASSFPPGQGNTEAFF
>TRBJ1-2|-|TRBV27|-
TGTGCCAGCAGTCCCGCGGGGCTAGCTAACTATGGCTACACCTTC
CASSPAGLANYGYTF
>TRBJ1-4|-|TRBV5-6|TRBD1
TGTGCCAGCAGCTTGAAGGGACAGGGGAATGAAAAACTGTTTTTT
CASSLKGQGNEKLFF
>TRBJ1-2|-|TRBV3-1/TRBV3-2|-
TGTGCCAGCAGCCCTGCTGGGAGGGGGAACTACACCTTC
CASSPAGRGNYTF
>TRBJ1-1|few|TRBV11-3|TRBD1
TGTGCCAGCAGCCCGGACCCTACAGGGGGCACTGAAGCTTTCTTT
CASSPDPTGGTEAFF
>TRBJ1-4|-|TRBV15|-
TGTGCCACCAGCAGAGGGGGAGGAATGGATGAAAAACTGTTTTTT
CATSRGGGMDEKLFF
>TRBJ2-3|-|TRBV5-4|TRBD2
TGTGCCAGCAGCTTGGAGTTGGGGACTAGCGGGGGGGAGTTAGATACGCAGTATTTT
CASSLELGTSGGELDTQYF
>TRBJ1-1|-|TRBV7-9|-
TGTGCCAGCAGCCCCACAGTGAACACTGAAGCTTTCTTT
CASSPTVNTEAFF
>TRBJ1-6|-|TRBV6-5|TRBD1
TGTGCCAGCAGTCGGACAGGGGGCCATTCACCCCTCCACTTT
CASSRTGGHSPLHF
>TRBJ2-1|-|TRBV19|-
TGTGCCAGTAGTCTCATGGGGGGACTGAACAATGAGCAGTTCTTC
CASSLMGGLNNEQFF
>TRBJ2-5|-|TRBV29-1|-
TGCAGCGTTGAGAAACAGCCTCAAGAGACCCAGTACTTC
CSVEKQPQETQYF
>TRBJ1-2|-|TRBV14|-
TGTGCCAGCAGCCAAGTAGGGGTCCCTGGCTACACCTTC
CASSQVGVPGYTF
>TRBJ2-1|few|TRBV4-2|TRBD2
TGTGCCAGCAGCCCGGGAGGGGGGAATGAGCAGTTCTTC
CASSPGGGNEQFF
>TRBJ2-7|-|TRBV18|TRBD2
TGTGCCAGCTCACCTAGTCTAGCGGGAGGATCCTACGAGCAGTACTTC
CASSPSLAGGSYEQYF
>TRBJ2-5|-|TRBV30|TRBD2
TGTGCCTGGGAGGGACTACCGACGGAGACCCAGTACTTC
CAWEGLPTETQYF
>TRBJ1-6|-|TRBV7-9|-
TGTGCCAGCAGCTTTCGGACGGGCGGGGGTAATTCACCCCTCCACTTT
CASSFRTGGGNSPLHF
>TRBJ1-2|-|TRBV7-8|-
TGTGCCAGCAGCCGAGGCCAGGGAAGCCTTAACTATGGCTACACCTTC
CASSRGQGSLNYGYTF
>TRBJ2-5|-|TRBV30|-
TGTGCCTGGGCCGCCCCGGGACTCCCGGTCGTCGAGACCCAGTACTTC
CAWAAPGLPVVETQYF
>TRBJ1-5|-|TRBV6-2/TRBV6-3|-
TGTGCCAGCAGTTACTCGAGTGATCAGCCCCAGCATTTT
CASSYSSDQPQHF
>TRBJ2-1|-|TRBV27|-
TGTGCCAGCAGTTCACAGGGATCGGAATCCTACAATGAGCAGTTCTTC
CASSSQGSESYNEQFF
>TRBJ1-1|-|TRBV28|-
TGTGCCAGCAGTTTAGTACTTTCTACTGAAGCTTTCTTT
CASSLVLSTEAFF
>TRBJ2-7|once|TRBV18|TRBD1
TGTGCCAGCTCACCATGGGACAGGGCGTCGACCTACGAGCAGTACTTC
CASSPWDRASTYEQYF
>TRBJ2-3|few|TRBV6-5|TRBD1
TGTGCCAGCAGCTGGGACAGGGATGGAGATACGCAGTATTTT
CASSWDRDGDTQYF
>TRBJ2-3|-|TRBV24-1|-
TGTGCCACCAGTGATGTATTTGCAGATACGCAGTATTTT
CATSDVFADTQYF
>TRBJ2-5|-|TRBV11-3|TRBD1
TGTGCCAGCAGCTTAGGAATTAACAGGGGAACGGTGGAGACCCAGTACTTC
CASSLGINRGTVETQYF
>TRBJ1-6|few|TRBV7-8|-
TGTGCCAGCAGCTTTGAGACTCTCTCCTATAATTCACCCCTCCACTTT
CASSFETLSYNSPLHF
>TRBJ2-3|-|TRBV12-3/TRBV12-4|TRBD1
TGTGCCAGCAGCAGGGGGTGGGCAGATACGCAGTATTTT
CASSRGWADTQYF
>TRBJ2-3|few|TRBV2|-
TGTGCCAGCAGCGCACTTCTAGCGACAGATACGCAGTATTTT
CASSALLATDTQYF
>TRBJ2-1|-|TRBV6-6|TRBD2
TGTGCCAGCAGTCGACGACTAGCGGGAGGGTCGGGCAATGAGCAGTTCTTC
CASSRRLAGGSGNEQFF
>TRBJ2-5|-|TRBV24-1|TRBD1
TGTGCCACCAGTGACTACGGGACAGGGGCCAAGGGGACCCAGTACTTC
CATSDYGTGAKGTQYF
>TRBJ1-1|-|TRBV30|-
TGTGCCTGGAGTGTACGTCGCGGGTACACTGAAGCTTTCTTT
CAWSVRRGYTEAFF
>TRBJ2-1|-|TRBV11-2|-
TGTGCCAGCCTGGGACTCTCCTACAATGAGCAGTTCTTC
CASLGLSYNEQFF
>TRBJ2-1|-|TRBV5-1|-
TGCGCCAGCAGCTTGGAGGTGGGTCTACCCCAGGATGAGCAGTTCTTC
CASSLEVGLPQDEQFF
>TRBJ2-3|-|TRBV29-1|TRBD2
TGCAGCGTTGGGACTAGCGGAGGTGGTACGCAGTATTTT
CSVGTSGGGTQYF
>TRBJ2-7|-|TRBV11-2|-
TGTGCCAGCAGCTTATCAACAGGGTCAGTCCATGCCTACGAGCAGTACTTC
CASSLSTGSVHAYEQYF
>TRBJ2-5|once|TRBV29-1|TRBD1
TGCAGCGTTGAAGATCGCTCCGTGGACAGGGGGCTCGGGGAGACCCAGTACTTC
CSVEDRSVDRGLGETQYF
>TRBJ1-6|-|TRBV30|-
TGTGCCTGGAGTGAGGGAGTAGTCACGGCACCCCTCCACTTT
CAWSEGVVTAPLHF
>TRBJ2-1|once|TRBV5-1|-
TGCGCCAGCAGCTTGGACGGTAGCGGTTACAATGAGCAGTTCTTC
CASSLDGSGYNEQFF
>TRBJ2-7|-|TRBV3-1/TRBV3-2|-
TGTGCCAGCAGCCGACTAGTTTACGAGCAGTACTTC
CASSRLVYEQYF
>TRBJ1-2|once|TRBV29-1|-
TGCAGCGTTGATCAGGAACTCCATGGCTACACCTTC
CSVDQELHGYTF
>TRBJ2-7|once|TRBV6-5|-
TGTGCCAGCAGCCTAAGAACCGGTGGCTACGAGCAGTACTTC
CASSLRTGGYEQYF
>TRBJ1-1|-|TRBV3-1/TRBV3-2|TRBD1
TGTGCCAGCAGCCTTGGACAGGGGACTGAAGCTTTCTTT
CASSLGQGTEAFF
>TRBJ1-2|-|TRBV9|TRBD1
TGTGCCAGCAGCGGTAACAGGGGCGCTAGTGGCTACACCTTC
CASSGNRGASGYTF
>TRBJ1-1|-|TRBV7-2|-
TGTGCCAGCAGGAGAGGACAGAGGAACACTGAAGCTTTCTTT
CASRRGQRNTEAFF
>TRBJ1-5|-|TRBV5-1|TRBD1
TGCGCCAGCAGTTCCGGACAGGGCGGTCAGCCCCAGCATTTT
CASSSGQGGQPQHF
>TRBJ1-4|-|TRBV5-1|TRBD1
TGCGCCAGCAGCCTCCGATCCGGGACAGGGGCATCTAATGAAAAACTGTTTTTT
CASSLRSGTGASNEKLFF
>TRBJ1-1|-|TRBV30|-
TGTGCCTGGAGTAGGGGGGGGTACTCCGAAGCTTTCTTT
CAWSRGGYSEAFF
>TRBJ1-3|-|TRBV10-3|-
TGTGCCATCAACGCAGGGGATTCGGGGGGAAACACCATATATTTT
CAINAGDSGGNTIYF
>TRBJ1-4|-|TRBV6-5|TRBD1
TGTGCCAGCAGGGTCGGACAGGCGGATAATGAAAAACTGTTTTTT
CASRVGQADNEKLFF
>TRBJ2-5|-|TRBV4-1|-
TGCGCCAGCAGCCAAGGGACAGAAGAGACCCAGTACTTC
CASSQGTEETQYF
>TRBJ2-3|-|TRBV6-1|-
TGTGCCAGCAGTGAACTCAGGGTAACGCAGTATTTT
CASSELRVTQYF
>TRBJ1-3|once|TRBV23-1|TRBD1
TGCGCCAGCAGTTCCCAGAAAACAGGGGCACTCTCTGGAAACACCATATATTTT
CASSSQKTGALSGNTIYF